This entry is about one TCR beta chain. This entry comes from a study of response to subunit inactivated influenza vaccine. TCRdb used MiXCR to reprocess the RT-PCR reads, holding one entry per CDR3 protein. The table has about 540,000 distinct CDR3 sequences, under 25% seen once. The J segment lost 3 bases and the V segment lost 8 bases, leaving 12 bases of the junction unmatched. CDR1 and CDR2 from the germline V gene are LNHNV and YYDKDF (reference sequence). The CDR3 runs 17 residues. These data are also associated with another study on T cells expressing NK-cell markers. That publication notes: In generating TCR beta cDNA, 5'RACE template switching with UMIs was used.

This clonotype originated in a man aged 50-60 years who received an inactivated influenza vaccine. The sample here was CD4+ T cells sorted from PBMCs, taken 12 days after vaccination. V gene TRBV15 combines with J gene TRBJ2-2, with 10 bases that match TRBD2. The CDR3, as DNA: TGTGCCACCTCCTTAGATCGACTAGCGGGCTACACCGGGGAGCTGTTTTTT. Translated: CATSLDRLAGYTGELFF.